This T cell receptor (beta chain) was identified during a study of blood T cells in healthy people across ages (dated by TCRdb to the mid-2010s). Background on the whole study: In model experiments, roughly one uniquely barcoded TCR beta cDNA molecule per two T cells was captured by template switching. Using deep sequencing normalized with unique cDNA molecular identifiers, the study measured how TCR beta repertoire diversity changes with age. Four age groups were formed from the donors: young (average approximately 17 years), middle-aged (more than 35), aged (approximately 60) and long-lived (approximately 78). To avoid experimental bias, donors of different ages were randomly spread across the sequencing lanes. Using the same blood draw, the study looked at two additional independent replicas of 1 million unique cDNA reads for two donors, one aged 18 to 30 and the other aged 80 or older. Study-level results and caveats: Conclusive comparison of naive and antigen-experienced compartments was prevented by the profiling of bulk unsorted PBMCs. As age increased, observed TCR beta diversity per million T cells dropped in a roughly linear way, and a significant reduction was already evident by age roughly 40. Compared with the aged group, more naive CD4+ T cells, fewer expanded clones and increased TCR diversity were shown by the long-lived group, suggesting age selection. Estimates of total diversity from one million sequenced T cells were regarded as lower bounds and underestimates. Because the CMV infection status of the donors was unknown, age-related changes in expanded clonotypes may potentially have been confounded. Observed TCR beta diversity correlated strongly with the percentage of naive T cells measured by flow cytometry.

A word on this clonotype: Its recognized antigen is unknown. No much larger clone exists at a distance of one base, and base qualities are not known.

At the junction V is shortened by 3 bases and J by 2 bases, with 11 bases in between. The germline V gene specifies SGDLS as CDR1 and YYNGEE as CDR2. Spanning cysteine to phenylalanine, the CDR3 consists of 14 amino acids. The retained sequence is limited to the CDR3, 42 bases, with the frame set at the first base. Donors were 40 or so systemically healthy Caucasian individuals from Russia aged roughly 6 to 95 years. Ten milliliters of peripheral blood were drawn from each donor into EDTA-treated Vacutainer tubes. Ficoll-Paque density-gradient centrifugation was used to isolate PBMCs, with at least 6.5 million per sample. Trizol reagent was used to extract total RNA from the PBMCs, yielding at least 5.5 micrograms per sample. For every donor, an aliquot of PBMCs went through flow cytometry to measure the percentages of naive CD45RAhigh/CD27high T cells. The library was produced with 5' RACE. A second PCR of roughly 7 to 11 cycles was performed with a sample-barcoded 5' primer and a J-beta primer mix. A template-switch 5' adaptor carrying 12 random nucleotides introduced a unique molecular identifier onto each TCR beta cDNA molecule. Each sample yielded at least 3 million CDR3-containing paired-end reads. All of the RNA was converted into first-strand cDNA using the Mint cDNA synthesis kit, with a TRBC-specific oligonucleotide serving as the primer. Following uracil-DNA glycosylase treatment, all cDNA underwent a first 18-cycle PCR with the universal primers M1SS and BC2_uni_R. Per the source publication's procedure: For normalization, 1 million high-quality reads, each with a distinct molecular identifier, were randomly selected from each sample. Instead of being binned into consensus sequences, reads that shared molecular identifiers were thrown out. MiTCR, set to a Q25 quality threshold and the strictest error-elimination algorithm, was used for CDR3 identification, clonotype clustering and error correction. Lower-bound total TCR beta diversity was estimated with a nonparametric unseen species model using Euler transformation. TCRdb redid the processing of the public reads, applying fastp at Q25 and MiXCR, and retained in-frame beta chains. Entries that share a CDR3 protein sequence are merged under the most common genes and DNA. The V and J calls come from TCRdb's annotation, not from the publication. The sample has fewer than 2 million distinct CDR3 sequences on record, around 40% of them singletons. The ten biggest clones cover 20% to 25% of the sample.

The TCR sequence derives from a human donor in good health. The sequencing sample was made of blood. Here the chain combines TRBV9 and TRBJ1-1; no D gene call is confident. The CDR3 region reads CASSERPFNTEAFF. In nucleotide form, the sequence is TGTGCCAGCAGCGAGAGACCCTTTAACACTGAAGCTTTCTTT.